This is a list of T cell receptor beta chains from one sample in a study of T cell clones after liver transplantation. The data were produced by immunoSEQ multiplex PCR, yet TCRdb's version contains in-frame clones alone and is incomplete. The sample carries roughly 16,000 clones, more than 70% recorded once. This specimen was CD8+ T cells from blood, taken about 50 months after liver transplant. These receptors were collected from a human patient who received a liver transplant. A subset of T cells may come from the graft donor. The CDR3 runs from the conserved cysteine through the conserved F or W. Only part of the rows carry a size: once, few, many, or a class if the clone is expanded.

>many|TRBV19
CASSPGGTEAFF
>NA|TRBV4-3
CASLTGVPVGKLFF
>NA|TRBV19
CASSISVRNQPQHF
>NA|TRBV6-6
CASSLLWGNSPLHF
>NA|TRBV11-2
CASSSYQGAQDYGYTF
>NA|TRBV5-5
CASSLWLSKPQHF
>NA|TRBV7-9
CASSLVGGSNQPQHF
>NA|TRBV27
CASSLRGNEQFF
>NA|TRBV2
CASRVEGHTEAFF
>once|TRBV5-1
CASSRGLAVTGELFF
>NA|TRBV7-3
CASSFGVGGYEQYF
>NA|TRBV15
CATSREDKANTGELFF
>NA|TRBV4-3
CASSQGTGFYEQYF
>NA|TRBV13
CASSAAGTLHF
>NA|TRBV11-2
CASSQDRGSSYEQYF
>NA|TRBV7-3
CASSLGLDPDTQYF
>NA|TRBV9
CASSYTGTHYNEQFF
>medium-sized|TRBV4-2
CASRATGGSNSPLHF
>NA|TRBV27
CASSLSYPESNQPQHF
>NA|TRBV6-6
CASSYGPISEQYF
>NA|TRBV6-5
CASSYSIWIEQFF
>few|TRBV9
CASSATTGRYEQYF
>NA|TRBV13
CASSLREGGTGELFF
>NA|TRBV2
CASSPTRYHEQYF
>few|TRBV5-4
CASSLRGAAYEQYF
>few|TRBV7-2
CASSLVGTSGREQYF
>NA|TRBV11-1
CASSLAGVLYQETQYF
>NA|TRBV14
CASRGTSGSWRTDTQYF